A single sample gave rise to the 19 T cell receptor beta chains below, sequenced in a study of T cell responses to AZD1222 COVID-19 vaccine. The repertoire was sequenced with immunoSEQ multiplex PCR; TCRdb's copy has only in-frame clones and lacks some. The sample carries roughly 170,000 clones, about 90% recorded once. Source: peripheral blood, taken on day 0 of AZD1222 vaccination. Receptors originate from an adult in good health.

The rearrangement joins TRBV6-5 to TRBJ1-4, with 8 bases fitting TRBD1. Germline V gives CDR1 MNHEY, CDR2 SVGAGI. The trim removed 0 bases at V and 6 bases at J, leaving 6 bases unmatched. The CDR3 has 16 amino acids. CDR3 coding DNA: TGTGCCAGCAGTTACTCAGGGCAGGGGGCAGATGAAAAACTGTTTTTT. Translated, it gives CASSYSGQGADEKLFF.

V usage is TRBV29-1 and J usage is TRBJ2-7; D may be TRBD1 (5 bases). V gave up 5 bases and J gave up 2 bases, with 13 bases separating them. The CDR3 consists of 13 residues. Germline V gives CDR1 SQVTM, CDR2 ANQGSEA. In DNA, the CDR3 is TGCAGCGTTAAAGGCAGGGCGACCTACGAGCAGTACTTC. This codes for CSVKGRATYEQYF.

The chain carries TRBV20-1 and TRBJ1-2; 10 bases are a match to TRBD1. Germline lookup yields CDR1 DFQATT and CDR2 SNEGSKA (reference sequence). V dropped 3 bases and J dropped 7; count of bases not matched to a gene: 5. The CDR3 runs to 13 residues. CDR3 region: CSASGQGVGGYTF. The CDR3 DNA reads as TGCAGTGCTAGTGGACAGGGGGTCGGTGGCTACACCTTC.

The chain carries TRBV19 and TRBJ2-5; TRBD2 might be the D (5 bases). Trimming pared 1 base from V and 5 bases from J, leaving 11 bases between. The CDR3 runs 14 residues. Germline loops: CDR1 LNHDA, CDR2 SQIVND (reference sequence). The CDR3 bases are TGTGCCAGTAGTATAGGCGGGCGCGGGGAGACCCAGTACTTC. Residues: CASSIGGRGETQYF.

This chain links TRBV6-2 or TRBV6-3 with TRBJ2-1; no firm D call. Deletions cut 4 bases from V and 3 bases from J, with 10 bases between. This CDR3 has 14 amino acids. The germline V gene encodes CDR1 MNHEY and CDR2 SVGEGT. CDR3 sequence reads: CASSFQRHYNEQFF. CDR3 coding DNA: TGTGCCAGCAGTTTCCAACGTCACTACAATGAGCAGTTCTTC.

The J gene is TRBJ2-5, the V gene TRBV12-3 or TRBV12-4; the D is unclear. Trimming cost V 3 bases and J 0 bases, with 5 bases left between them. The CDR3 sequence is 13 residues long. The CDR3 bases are TGTGCCAGCAGTTTGAGGAACCAAGAGACCCAGTACTTC. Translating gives CASSLRNQETQYF.

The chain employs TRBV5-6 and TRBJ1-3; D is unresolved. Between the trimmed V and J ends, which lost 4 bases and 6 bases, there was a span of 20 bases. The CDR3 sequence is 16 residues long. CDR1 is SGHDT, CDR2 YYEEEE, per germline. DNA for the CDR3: TGTGCCAGCAGCGCAGTCCCATCCATTGGTCTAAACACCATATATTTT. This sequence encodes CASSAVPSIGLNTIYF.

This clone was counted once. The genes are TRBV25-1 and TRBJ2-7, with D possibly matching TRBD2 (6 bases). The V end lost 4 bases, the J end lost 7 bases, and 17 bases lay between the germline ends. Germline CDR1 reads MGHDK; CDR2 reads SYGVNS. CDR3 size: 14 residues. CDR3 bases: TGTGCCAGCAGTGGCAGACTAGGTACGGTGGAGCAGTACTTC. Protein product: CASSGRLGTVEQYF.

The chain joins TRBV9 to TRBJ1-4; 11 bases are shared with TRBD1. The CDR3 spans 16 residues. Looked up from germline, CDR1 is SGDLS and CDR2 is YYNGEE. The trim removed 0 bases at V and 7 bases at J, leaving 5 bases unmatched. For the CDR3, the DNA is TGTGCCAGCAGCGTAGGTCCGGGACAGGGGGGTGAAAAACTGTTTTTT. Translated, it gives CASSVGPGQGGEKLFF.

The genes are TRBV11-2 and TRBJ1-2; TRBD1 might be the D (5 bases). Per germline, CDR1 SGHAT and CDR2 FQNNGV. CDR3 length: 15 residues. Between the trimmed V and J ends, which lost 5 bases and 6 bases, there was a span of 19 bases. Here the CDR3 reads CASSVSRVGLDGYTF. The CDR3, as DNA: TGTGCCAGCAGCGTCTCCAGGGTAGGGTTAGATGGCTACACCTTC.

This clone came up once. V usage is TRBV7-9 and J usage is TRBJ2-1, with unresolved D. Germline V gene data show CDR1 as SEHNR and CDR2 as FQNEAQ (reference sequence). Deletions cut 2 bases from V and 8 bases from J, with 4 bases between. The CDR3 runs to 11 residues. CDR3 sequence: CASSLIDEQFF. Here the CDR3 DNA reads TGTGCCAGCAGCTTAATCGATGAGCAGTTCTTC.

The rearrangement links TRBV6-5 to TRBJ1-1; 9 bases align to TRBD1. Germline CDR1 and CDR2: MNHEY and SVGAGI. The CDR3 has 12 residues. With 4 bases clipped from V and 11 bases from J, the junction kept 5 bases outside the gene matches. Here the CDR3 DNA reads TGTGCCAGCAGTTCACAGGGGGCAGCTGCTTTCTTT. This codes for CASSSQGAAAFF.

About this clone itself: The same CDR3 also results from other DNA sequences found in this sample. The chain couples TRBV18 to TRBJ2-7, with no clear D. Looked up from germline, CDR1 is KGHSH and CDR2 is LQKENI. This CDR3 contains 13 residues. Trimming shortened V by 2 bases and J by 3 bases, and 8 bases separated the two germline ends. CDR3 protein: CASSPGTLYEQYF. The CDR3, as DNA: TGTGCCAGCTCACCAGGAACACTCTACGAGCAGTACTTC.

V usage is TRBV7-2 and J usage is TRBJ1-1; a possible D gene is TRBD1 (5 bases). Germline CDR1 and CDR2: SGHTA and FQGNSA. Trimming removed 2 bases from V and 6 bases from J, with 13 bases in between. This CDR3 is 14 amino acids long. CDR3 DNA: TGTGCCAGCAGCTTACGCAGGGCGCGCGCTGAAGCTTTCTTT. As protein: CASSLRRARAEAFF.

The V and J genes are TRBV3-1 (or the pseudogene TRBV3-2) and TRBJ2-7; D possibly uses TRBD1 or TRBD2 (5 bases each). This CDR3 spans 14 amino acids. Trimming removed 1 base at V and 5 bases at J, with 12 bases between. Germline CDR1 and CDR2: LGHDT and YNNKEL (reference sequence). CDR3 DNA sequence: TGTGCCAGCAGCCAAGTTAACCGGGGCCACGAGCAGTACTTC. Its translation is CASSQVNRGHEQYF.

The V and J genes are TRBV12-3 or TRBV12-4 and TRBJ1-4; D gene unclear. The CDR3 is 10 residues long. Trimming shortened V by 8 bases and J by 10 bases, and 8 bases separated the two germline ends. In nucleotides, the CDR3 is TGTGCCAGCCTGGGTCCAAAACTGTTTTTT. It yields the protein CASLGPKLFF.

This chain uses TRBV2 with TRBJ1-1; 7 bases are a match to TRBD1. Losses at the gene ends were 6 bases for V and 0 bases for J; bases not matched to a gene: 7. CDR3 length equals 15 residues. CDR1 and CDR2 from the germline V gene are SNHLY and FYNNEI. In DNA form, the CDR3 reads TGTGCCAGCAGATCCAAACAGGGGATGAACACTGAAGCTTTCTTT. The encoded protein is CASRSKQGMNTEAFF.

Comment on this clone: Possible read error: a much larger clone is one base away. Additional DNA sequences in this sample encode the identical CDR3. The CDR3 DNA reads TGTGCCAGCAGCCACACCTACGAGCAGTACTTC. Translated, it gives CASSHTYEQYF. The chain couples TRBV14 to TRBJ2-7; D call uncertain. Germline assignment: CDR1 SGHDN and CDR2 FVKESK. The CDR3 sequence is 11 residues long. V was trimmed by 3 bases and J by 2 bases, leaving 2 bases between them.

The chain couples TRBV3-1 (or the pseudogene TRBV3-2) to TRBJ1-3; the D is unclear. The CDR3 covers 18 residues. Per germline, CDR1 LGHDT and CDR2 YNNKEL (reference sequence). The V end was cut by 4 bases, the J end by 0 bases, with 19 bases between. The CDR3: CASSPPPRLTLSGNTIYF. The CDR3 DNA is TGTGCCAGCAGCCCTCCTCCTAGACTGACTCTCTCTGGAAACACCATATATTTT.